The source of this TCR beta chain is a study of radiation and T cells in renal cell carcinoma. Study findings and constraints: From baseline, blood top tumor clonotypes peaked at 2 weeks post-radiation.

This CDR3 contains 18 residues. With V trimmed by 2 bases and J by 2 bases, 7 bases remained unmatched. CDR1 is LGHNA, CDR2 YSLEER, per germline. The table lists this clone with a count of one. No antigen is known for it. Data came from immunoSEQ multiplex PCR; TCRdb stores just in-frame clones and leaves some out. The sample lists 100,000 to 150,000 clones; 65% to 85% were seen once. Time point noted: blood 2 weeks post-SBRT. Treatment reported: 15 Gy SBRT to primary tumor, nephrectomy 4 weeks later. The chain combines TRBV4-3 with TRBJ2-3, with 13 bases lining up with TRBD2. The source is a man aged 45-65 years with renal cell carcinoma. Sample: blood, taken from a patient whose treatment included radiotherapy and nephrectomy. The CDR3 nucleotides are TGCGCCAGCAGCCAAAAACTAGCGGGGGGGCCATTCACAGATACGCAGTATTTT. Its translation: CASSQKLAGGPFTDTQYF.